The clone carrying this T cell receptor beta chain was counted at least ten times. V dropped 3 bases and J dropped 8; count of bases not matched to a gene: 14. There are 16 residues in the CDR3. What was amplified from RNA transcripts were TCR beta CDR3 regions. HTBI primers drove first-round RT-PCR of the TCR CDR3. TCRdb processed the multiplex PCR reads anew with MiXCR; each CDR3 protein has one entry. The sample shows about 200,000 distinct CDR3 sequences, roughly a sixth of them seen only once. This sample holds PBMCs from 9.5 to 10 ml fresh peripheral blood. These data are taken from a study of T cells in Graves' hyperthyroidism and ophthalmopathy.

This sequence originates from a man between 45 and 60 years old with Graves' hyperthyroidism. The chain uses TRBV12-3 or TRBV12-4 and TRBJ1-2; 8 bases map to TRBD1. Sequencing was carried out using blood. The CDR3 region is CASSFSLTGGNLGYTF. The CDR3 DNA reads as TGTGCCAGCAGTTTCTCCCTCACAGGGGGAAATCTGGGCTACACCTTC.